The clone carrying this T cell receptor (beta chain) was detected ten times or more. The antigen is unknown. This entry is derived from a study of T-cell reconstitution after alpha-beta-depleted transplantation in children. Whole-study results and caveats: Reported findings indicate that, about two months after transplant, alpha-beta T cells came from several hundred expanded clones, which were derived from non-depleted graft cells.

Unique molecular identifiers were incorporated into the prepared TCRbeta library. Each CDR3 protein gets one entry after TCRdb re-called the PCR reads with MiXCR. The data hold about 460,000 distinct CDR3 sequences, with 10% to 12% observed a single time. V lost 2 bases and J lost 8, with 25 bases in between. The CDR3 has 18 amino acids. Per germline, CDR1 KGHSH and CDR2 LQKENI. Sample: PBMCs, mostly from graft donor cells, taken 180 days after TCRalphabeta/CD19-depleted stem cell transplant. This receptor was identified in a female patient aged 2 to 10 who had a stem cell transplant for aplastic anemia, so the T cells may come from the graft donor. The chain carries TRBV18 and TRBJ2-1; a weak D match, TRBD1 (6 bases). CDR3: CASSPTLFEALSGDEQFF. The CDR3 DNA follows: TGTGCCAGCTCACCAACCCTTTTCGAGGCCCTCTCAGGGGATGAGCAGTTCTTC. The full variable domain, its missing parts supplied by reference TRBV18 and TRBJ2-1, is NAGVMQNPRHLVRRRGQEARLRCSPMKGHSHVYWYRQLPEEGLKFMVYLQKENIIDESGMPKERFSAEFPKEGPSILRIQQVVRGDSAAYFCASSPTLFEALSGDEQFFGPGTRLTVL.